This is a list of T cell receptor beta chains from one sample in a study of control samples from healthy donors and cancer patients. Sequencing used immunoSEQ multiplex PCR; TCRdb keeps in-frame clones, though not all of them. The sample includes approximately 98,000 clones, almost 85% of them seen just once. Input material: blood. The receptors originated from a man between 18 and 35 years old in good health. CDR3s include the opening cysteine and the closing phenylalanine or tryptophan. Fields, in order: D gene, V gene, clone size, J gene, CDR3 DNA, CDR3 protein. A D gene is named only where the DNA matches it firmly. Size is omitted from some rows. Given values are once, few, many or a class for expanded clones.

TRBD2	TRBV7-9	.	TRBJ2-3	TGTGCCAGCAGCCCCTCCTCGAGCGGGGGGAATTCAGATACGCAGTATTTT	CASSPSSSGGNSDTQYF
.	TRBV29-1	.	TRBJ1-1	TGCAGCGTTCCAGGGGCAGGATACACTGAAGCTTTCTTT	CSVPGAGYTEAFF
.	TRBV5-1	.	TRBJ2-2	TGCGCCAGCAGCCCCGGAGGCGGGGAGCTGTTTTTT	CASSPGGGELFF
.	TRBV25-1	.	TRBJ1-1	TGTGCCAGCAGTGAAAGGGGGGGTAGTGGGACTGAAGCTTTCTTT	CASSERGGSGTEAFF
.	TRBV7-2	.	TRBJ2-4	TGTGCCAGCAGCTTAGCTAGCAAGAAAAACATTCAGTACTTC	CASSLASKKNIQYF
TRBD1	TRBV27	once	TRBJ2-5	TGTGCCAGCAGGAGGACAGGGGCGGGGGAGACCCAGTACTTC	CASRRTGAGETQYF
TRBD2	TRBV4-1	.	TRBJ2-1	TGCGCCAGCAGCCAAGCACGTCTACAGCTAGCGGGGGGGCCTAAGAATGAGCAGTTCTTC	CASSQARLQLAGGPKNEQFF
.	TRBV19	once	TRBJ1-2	TGTGCCAGTAGTATTGACCCAGCCGTAGCCTATGGCTACACCTTC	CASSIDPAVAYGYTF
.	TRBV4-2	.	TRBJ2-2	TGTGCCAGCAGCCAACTGACTGCCTCGAACACCGGGGAGCTGTTTTTT	CASSQLTASNTGELFF
.	TRBV12-3/TRBV12-4	.	TRBJ1-1	TGTGCCAGCAGTTTTGGTGCTGAAGCTTTCTTT	CASSFGAEAFF
.	TRBV24-1	.	TRBJ2-1	TGTGCCACCAGTGATTTAGGGGACCCCTCTGATGAGCAGTTCTTC	CATSDLGDPSDEQFF
.	TRBV4-2	.	TRBJ2-7	TGTGCCAGCAGCCAAGAGGGAGACAGTAGCTCCTACGAGCAGTACTTC	CASSQEGDSSSYEQYF
.	TRBV5-5	.	TRBJ1-5	TGTGCCAGCAGTAATCAGGGAGGCAATCAGCCCCAGCATTTT	CASSNQGGNQPQHF
.	TRBV11-2	.	TRBJ2-7	TGTGCCAGCACCAGGACACTTCAGGGGGGAGTCCACGAGCAGTACTTC	CASTRTLQGGVHEQYF
.	TRBV19	.	TRBJ2-2	TGTGCCAGCACTGCGGGGCAGGGGAACACCGGGGAGCTGTTTTTT	CASTAGQGNTGELFF
TRBD1	TRBV7-2	.	TRBJ2-7	TGTGCCAGCAGCTCCGACAGGGCCCCTGGCGAGCAGTACTTC	CASSSDRAPGEQYF
TRBD1	TRBV7-9	.	TRBJ2-3	TGTGCCAGCAGCTTACCCAGGACAGGGGGTCTCGGTACGCAGTATTTT	CASSLPRTGGLGTQYF
.	TRBV30	.	TRBJ1-1	TGTGCCTGGAGTGTAATGCCAGCCACGAACACTGAAGCTTTCTTT	CAWSVMPATNTEAFF
.	TRBV6-5	.	TRBJ2-3	TGTGCCAGCAGTTCCCCATACACAGATACGCAGTATTTT	CASSSPYTDTQYF
.	TRBV11-2	.	TRBJ2-1	TGTGCCACAGGGAACTCCTACAATGAGCAGTTCTTC	CATGNSYNEQFF
.	TRBV2	.	TRBJ1-1	TGTGCCAGCAGTGCCCACCCTAGCGGCACTGAAGCTTTCTTT	CASSAHPSGTEAFF
.	TRBV7-9	.	TRBJ2-7	TGTGCCAGCAGCTTTCGGTCCAGCTACGAGCAGTACTTC	CASSFRSSYEQYF
TRBD1	TRBV6-5	.	TRBJ2-3	TGTGCCAGCAGTTCGACAGGGAAGGCAGATACGCAGTATTTT	CASSSTGKADTQYF
.	TRBV10-1	few	TRBJ1-1	TGCGCCAGCAGGGGGGGGGAAAACACTGAAGCTTTCTTT	CASRGGENTEAFF
.	TRBV19	.	TRBJ1-4	TGTGCCAGTAAACGGGCGACAACTAATGAAAAACTGTTTTTT	CASKRATTNEKLFF
.	TRBV5-1	.	TRBJ1-3	TGCGCCAGCAGCCTGGGGTCAGTTTCCTCTGGAAACACCATATATTTT	CASSLGSVSSGNTIYF
TRBD1	TRBV6-1	.	TRBJ1-2	TGTGCCAGCAGTGAGATCTTAGGACAGGGGCATGGCTACACCTTC	CASSEILGQGHGYTF
.	TRBV6-5	few	TRBJ2-2	TGTGCCAGCAGTTACTCCGCGGGGCCGAACACCGGGGAGCTGTTTTTT	CASSYSAGPNTGELFF
.	TRBV13	.	TRBJ1-1	TGTGCCAGCGGACTAGAGAACACTGAAGCTTTCTTT	CASGLENTEAFF
.	TRBV2	few	TRBJ2-6	TGTGCCAGCAAGAAGGACTTAAGCTCTGGGGCCAACGTCCTGACTTTC	CASKKDLSSGANVLTF
.	TRBV19	.	TRBJ1-2	TGTGCCAGTACAATCACAGGGAACTATGGCTACACCTTC	CASTITGNYGYTF
.	TRBV2	.	TRBJ1-2	TGTGCCAGCAGTGGTCACTATGGCTACACCTTC	CASSGHYGYTF
TRBD2	TRBV7-2	once	TRBJ2-7	TGTGCCAGCAGCTCCTTAGCGGGGGGGCTCTACGAGCAGTACTTC	CASSSLAGGLYEQYF
.	TRBV7-9	.	TRBJ2-4	TGTGCCAGCAGCTTAGCGCAGGGTGTTGGAACCAAAAACATTCAGTACTTC	CASSLAQGVGTKNIQYF
TRBD1	TRBV27	.	TRBJ1-2	TGTGCCAGCAGTGCGACCGGGACAGGGAACTATGGCTACACCTTC	CASSATGTGNYGYTF
.	TRBV5-1	.	TRBJ2-7	TGCGCCAGCAGCTCCCGGGAAGGAGCGCGCTACGAGCAGTACTTC	CASSSREGARYEQYF
TRBD1	TRBV19	.	TRBJ1-6	TGTGCCAGTAGTATAAGTAGGGACAGAAGAAATTCACCCCTCCACTTT	CASSISRDRRNSPLHF
.	TRBV25-1	.	TRBJ2-3	TGTGCCAGCATGGAGAACTTCCTTAGCACAGATACGCAGTATTTT	CASMENFLSTDTQYF
.	TRBV6-5	.	TRBJ1-2	TGTGCCAGCAGTTACTCAGGGAGAAATGGCTACACCTTC	CASSYSGRNGYTF
.	TRBV7-9	.	TRBJ1-4	TGTGCCAGCAGCTTAGAGGGGAAAGAAAAACTGTTTTTT	CASSLEGKEKLFF
TRBD1	TRBV4-1	few	TRBJ1-5	TGCGCCAGCAGCCAAGACCGGGACAGACATGGCCAACAGCCCCAGCATTTT	CASSQDRDRHGQQPQHF
.	TRBV7-2	.	TRBJ1-6	TGTGCCAGCAGCACAGGGTTCTCCTATAATTCACCCCTCCACTTT	CASSTGFSYNSPLHF
.	TRBV18	.	TRBJ2-1	TGTGCCAGCTCACCGCAGGGGTACTCCTACAATGAGCAGTTCTTC	CASSPQGYSYNEQFF
.	TRBV30	.	TRBJ1-2	TGTGCCTGGACAACCTTTGGGGGGGGAGGCTACACCTTC	CAWTTFGGGGYTF
.	TRBV7-9	.	TRBJ2-2	TGTGCCAGCAGCTTACCCCTCAGAGGGGGGAACACCGGGGAGCTGTTTTTT	CASSLPLRGGNTGELFF
.	TRBV27	medium-sized	TRBJ1-2	TGTGCCAGCAGTTTCACCCTTGCCGGGGGCTACACCTTC	CASSFTLAGGYTF
.	TRBV18	.	TRBJ2-5	TGTGCCAGCTCACCACCGACGGGGCAGGAGGGGCAAGAGACCCAGTACTTC	CASSPPTGQEGQETQYF
.	TRBV24-1	.	TRBJ2-3	TGTGCCACCAGTGGGGCCACAGATACGCAGTATTTT	CATSGATDTQYF
.	TRBV7-8	.	TRBJ1-5	TGTGCCAGCAGCTTATTCCCCAGCTTAAACAGGGATAGCAATCAGCCCCAGCATTTT	CASSLFPSLNRDSNQPQHF
TRBD2	TRBV28	.	TRBJ2-1	TGTGCCAGCAGTTGGGGGGGGGCCAGCGGGGGGACAGAGCAGTTCTTC	CASSWGGASGGTEQFF